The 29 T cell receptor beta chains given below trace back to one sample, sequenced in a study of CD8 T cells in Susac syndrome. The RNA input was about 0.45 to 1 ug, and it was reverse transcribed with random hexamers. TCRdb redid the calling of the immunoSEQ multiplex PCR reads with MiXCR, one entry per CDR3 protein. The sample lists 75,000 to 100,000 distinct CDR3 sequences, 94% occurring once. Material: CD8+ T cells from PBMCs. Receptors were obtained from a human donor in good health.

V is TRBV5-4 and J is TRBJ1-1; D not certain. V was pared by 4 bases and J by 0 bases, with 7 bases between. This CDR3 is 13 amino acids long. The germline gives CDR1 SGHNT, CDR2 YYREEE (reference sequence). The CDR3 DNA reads TGTGCCAGCAGCGAAAGACTGAACACTGAAGCTTTCTTT. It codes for CASSERLNTEAFF.

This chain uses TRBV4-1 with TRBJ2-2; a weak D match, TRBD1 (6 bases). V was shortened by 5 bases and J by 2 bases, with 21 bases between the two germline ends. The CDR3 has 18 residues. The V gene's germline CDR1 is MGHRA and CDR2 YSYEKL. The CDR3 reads CASSYKPGQMRNTGELFF. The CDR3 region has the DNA TGCGCCAGCAGCTATAAACCAGGACAGATGCGAAACACCGGGGAGCTGTTTTTT.

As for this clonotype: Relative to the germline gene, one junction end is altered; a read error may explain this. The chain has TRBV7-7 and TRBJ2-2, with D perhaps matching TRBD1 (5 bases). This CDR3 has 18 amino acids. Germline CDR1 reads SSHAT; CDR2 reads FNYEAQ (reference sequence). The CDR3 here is CASSPLIYQGAAPGELFF. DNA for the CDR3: TGTGCTAGCAGCCCTCTCATATATCAGGGCGCGGCCCCCGGTGAGCTGTTTTTT.

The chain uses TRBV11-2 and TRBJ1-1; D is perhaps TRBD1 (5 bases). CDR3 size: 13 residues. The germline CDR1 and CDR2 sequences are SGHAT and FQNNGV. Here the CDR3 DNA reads TGTGCTTCCTGGAATGGGGGATTCACTGAAGCTTTCTTT. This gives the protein CASWNGGFTEAFF.

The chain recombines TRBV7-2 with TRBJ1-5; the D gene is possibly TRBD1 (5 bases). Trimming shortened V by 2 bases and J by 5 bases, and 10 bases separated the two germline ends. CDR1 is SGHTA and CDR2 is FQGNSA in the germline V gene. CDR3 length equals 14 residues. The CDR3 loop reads CASSLNGRDQPQHF. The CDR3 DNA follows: TGTGCCAGCAGCTTAAATGGCAGGGATCAGCCCCAGCATTTT.

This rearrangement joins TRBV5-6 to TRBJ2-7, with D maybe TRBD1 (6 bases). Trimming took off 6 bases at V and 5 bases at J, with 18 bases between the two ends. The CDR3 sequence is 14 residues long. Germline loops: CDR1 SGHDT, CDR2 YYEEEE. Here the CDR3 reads CASIDRFYVNEQYF. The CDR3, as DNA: TGTGCCAGCATCGACAGGTTTTACGTGAACGAGCAGTACTTC.

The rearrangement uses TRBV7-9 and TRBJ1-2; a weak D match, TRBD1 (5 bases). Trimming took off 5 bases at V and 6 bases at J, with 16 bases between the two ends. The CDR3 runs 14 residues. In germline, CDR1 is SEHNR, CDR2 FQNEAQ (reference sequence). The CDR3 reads CASSPPGTSDGYTF. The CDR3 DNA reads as TGTGCCAGCAGCCCTCCCGGGACGTCGGATGGCTACACCTTC.

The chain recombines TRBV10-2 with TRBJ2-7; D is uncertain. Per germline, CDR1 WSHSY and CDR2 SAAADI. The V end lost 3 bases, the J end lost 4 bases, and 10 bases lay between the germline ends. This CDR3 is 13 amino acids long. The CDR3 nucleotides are TGCGCCAGCAGTGAATTTCTGGGGTACGAGCAGTACTTC. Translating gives CASSEFLGYEQYF.

CDR3 nucleotide sequence: TGCGCCAGCAGCCTTTGGGGCAGGGTGGACTCTGGGGCCAACGTCCTGACTTTC. Translation: CASSLWGRVDSGANVLTF. The chain carries TRBV5-1 and TRBJ2-6, with a tentative D call TRBD1 (5 bases). The germline CDR1 and CDR2 sequences are SGHRS and YFSETQ. Trimming removed 4 bases at V and 0 bases at J, with 17 bases between. This CDR3 is built from 18 residues. The full variable domain, rest sourced from reference TRBV5-1 and TRBJ2-6, is KAGVTQTPRYLIKTRGQQVTLSCSPISGHRSVSWYQQTPGQGLQFLFEYFSETQRNKGNFPGRFSGRQFSNSRSEMNVSTLELGDSALYLCASSLWGRVDSGANVLTFGAGSRLTVL.

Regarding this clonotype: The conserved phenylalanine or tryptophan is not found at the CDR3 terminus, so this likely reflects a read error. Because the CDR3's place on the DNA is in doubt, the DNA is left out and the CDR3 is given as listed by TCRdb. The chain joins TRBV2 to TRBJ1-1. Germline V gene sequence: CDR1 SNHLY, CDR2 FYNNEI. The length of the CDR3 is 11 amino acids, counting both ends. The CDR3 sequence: CASWRSAEADI.

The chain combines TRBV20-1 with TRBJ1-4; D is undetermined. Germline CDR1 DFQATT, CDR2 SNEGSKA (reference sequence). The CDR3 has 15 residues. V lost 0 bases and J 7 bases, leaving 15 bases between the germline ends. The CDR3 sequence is CSARDPGLLGEKLFF. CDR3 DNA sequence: TGCAGTGCTAGAGATCCCGGGCTTCTAGGTGAAAAACTGTTTTTT.

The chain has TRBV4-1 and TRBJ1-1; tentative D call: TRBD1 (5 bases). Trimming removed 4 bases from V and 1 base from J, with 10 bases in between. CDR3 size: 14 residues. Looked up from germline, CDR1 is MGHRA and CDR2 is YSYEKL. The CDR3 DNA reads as TGCGCCAGCAGCCGTACTACAGGGAACACTGAAGCTTTCTTT. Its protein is CASSRTTGNTEAFF.

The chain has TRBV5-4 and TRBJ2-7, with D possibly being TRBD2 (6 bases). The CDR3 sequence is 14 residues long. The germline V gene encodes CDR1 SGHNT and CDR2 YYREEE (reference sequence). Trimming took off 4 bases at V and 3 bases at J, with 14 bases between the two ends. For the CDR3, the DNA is TGTGCCAGCAGCCGTCAGGGACTGGACTACGAGCAGTACGTC. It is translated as CASSRQGLDYEQYV.

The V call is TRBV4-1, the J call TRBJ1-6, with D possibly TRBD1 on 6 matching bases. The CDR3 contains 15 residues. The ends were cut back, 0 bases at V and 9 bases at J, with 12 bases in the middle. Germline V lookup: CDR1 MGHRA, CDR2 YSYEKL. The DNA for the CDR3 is TGCGCCAGCAGCCAAGATCCGGGGGCGGGTTCACCCCTCCACTTT. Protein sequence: CASSQDPGAGSPLHF.

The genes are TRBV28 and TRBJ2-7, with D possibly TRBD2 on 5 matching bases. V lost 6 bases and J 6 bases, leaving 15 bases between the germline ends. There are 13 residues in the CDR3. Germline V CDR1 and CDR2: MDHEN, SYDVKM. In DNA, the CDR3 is TGTGCCAGCAGCCGAACCCGACGGGGCGAGCAGTACGTC. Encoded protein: CASSRTRRGEQYV.

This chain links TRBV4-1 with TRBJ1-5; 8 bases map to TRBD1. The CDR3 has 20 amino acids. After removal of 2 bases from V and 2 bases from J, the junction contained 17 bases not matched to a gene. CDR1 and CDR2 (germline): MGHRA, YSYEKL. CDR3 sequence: CASSQNTLDRELYGNQPQHF. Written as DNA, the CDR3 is TGCGCCAGCAGCCAAAATACCTTGGACAGGGAACTTTACGGCAATCAGCCCCAGCATTTT.

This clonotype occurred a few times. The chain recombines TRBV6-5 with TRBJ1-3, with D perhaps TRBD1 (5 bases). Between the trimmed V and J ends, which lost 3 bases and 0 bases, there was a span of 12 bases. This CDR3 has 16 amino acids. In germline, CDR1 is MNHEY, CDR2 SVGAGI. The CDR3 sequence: CASSYSRGFSGNTIYF. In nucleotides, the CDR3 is TGTGCCAGCAGTTATTCGAGGGGCTTCTCTGGAAACACCATATATTTT.

The CDR3 DNA reads as TGTGCCACCAAAGCCCCTAGCGGGAGGGTAAGGGCCTACAATGAGCAGTTCTTC. Translated: CATKAPSGRVRAYNEQFF. This chain connects TRBV12-3 or TRBV12-4 to TRBJ2-1; 12 bases agree with TRBD2. V lost 10 bases, J lost 2 bases, and 15 bases stayed unmatched. This CDR3 has 18 amino acids.

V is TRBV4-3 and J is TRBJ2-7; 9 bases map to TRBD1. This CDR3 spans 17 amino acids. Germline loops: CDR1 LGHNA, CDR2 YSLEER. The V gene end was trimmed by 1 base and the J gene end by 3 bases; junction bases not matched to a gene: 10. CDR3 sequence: CASSQGLPGTGLYEQYF. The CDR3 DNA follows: TGCGCCAGCAGCCAAGGCCTACCCGGGACAGGGCTCTACGAGCAGTACTTC.

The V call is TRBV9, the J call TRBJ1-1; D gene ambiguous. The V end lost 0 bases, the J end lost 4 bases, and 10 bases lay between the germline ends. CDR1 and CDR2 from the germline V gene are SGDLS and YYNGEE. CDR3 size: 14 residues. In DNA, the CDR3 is TGTGCCAGCAGCGTAGTGGATAGCCCCACTGAAGCTTTCTTT. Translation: CASSVVDSPTEAFF.

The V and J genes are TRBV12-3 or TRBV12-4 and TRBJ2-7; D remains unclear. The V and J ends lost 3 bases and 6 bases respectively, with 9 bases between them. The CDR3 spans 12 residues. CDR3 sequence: CASSFEASEQYF. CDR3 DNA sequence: TGTGCCAGCAGTTTCGAGGCGAGCGAGCAGTACTTC.

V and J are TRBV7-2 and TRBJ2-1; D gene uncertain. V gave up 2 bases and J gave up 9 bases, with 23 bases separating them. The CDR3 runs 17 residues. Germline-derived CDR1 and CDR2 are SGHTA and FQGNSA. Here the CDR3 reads CASSLLTWVAATGEQFF. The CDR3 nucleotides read TGTGCCAGCAGCTTATTAACTTGGGTTGCGGCCACGGGTGAGCAGTTCTTC.

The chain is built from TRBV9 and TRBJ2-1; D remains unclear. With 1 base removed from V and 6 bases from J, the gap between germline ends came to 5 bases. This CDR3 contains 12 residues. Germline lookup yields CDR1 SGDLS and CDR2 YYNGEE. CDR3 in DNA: TGTGCCAGCAGCGTACCCGCCAATGAGCAGTTCTTC. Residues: CASSVPANEQFF.

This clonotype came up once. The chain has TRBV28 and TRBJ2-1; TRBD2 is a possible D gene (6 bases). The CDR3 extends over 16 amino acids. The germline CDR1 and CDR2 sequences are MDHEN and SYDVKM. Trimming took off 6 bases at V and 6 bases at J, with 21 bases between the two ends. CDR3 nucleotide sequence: TGTGCCAGCAGCCCCCCTTGGGAGCGGGTTGCCAATGAGCAGTTCTTC. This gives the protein CASSPPWERVANEQFF.

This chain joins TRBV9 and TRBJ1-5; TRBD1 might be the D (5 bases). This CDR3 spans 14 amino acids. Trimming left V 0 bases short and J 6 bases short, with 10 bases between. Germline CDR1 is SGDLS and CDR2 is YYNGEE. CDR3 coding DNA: TGTGCCAGCAGCGTAGGTGGTGGGGGTCAGCCCCAGCATTTT. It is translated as CASSVGGGGQPQHF. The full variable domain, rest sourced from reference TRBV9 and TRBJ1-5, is DSGVTQTPKHLITATGQRVTLRCSPRSGDLSVYWYQQSLDQGLQFLIQYYNGEERAKGNILERFSAQQFPDLHSELNLSSLELGDSALYFCASSVGGGGQPQHFGDGTRLSIL.

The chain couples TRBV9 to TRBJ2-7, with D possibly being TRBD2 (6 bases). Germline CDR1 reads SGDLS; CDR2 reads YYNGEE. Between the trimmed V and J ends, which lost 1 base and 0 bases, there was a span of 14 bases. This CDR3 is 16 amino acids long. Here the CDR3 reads CASSVSGAHDSYEQYF. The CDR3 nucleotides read TGTGCCAGCAGCGTATCGGGAGCACACGACTCCTACGAGCAGTACTTC.

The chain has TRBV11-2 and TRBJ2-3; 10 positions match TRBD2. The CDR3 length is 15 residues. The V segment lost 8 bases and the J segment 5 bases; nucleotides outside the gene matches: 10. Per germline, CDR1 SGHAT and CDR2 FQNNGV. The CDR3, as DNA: TGTGCCAGCGGACCGAGCGGGAGGGCCATAGATACGCAGTATTTT. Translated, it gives CASGPSGRAIDTQYF.

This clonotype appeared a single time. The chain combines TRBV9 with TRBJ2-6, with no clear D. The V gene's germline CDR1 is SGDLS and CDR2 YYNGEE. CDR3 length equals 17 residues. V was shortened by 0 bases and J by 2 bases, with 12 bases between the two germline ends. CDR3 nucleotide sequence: TGTGCCAGCAGCGTAGACCCCAGCACGGCTGGGGCCAACGTCCTGACTTTC. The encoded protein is CASSVDPSTAGANVLTF.

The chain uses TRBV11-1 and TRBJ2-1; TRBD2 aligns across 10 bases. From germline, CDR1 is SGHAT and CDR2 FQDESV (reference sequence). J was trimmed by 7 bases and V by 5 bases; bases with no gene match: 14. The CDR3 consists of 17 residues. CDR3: CASSPELASGSWNEQFF. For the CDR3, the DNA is TGTGCCAGCAGCCCCGAATTAGCTAGCGGGAGTTGGAATGAGCAGTTCTTC.